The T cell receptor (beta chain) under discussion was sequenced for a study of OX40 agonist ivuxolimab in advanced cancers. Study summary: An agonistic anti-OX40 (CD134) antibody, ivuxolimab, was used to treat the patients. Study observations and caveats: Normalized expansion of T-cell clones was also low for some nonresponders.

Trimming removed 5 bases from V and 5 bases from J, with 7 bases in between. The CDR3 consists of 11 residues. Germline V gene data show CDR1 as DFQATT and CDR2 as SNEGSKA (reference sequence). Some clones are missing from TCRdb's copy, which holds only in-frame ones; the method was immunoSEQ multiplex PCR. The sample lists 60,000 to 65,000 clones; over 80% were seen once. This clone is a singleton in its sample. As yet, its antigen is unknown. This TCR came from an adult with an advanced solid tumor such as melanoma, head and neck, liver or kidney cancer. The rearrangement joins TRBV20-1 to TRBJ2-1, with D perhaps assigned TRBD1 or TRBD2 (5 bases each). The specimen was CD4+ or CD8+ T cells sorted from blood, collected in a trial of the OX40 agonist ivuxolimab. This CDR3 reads CSAEGHNEQFF. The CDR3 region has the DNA TGCAGTGCTGAGGGGCACAATGAGCAGTTCTTC.